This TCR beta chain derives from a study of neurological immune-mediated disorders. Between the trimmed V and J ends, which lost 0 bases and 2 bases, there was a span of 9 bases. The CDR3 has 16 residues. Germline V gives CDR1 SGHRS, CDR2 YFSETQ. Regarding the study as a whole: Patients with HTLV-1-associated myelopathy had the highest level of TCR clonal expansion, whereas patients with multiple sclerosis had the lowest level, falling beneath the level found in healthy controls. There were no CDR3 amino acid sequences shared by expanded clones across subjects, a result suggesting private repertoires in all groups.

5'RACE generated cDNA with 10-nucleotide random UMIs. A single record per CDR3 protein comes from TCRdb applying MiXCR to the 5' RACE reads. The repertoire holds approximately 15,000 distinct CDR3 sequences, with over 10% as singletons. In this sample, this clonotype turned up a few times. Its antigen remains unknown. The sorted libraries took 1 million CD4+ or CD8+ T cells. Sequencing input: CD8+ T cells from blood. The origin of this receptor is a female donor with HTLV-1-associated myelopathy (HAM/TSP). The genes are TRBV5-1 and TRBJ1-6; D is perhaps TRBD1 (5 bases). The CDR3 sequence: CASSLDGGTYNSPLHF. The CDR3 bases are TGCGCCAGCAGCTTGGATGGGGGAACCTATAATTCACCCCTCCACTTT.